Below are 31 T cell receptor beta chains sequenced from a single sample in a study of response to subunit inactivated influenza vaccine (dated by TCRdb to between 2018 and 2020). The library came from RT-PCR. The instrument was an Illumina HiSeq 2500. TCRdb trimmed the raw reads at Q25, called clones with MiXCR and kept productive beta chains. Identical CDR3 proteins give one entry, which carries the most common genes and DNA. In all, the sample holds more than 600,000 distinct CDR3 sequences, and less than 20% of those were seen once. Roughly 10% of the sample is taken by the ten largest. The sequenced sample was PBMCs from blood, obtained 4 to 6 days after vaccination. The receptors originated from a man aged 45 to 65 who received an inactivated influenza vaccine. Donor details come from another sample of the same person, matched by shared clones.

The CDR3 region has the DNA TGCGCCAGCAGCCAAGATTCTACCTACACTGAAGCTTTCTTT. Amino acid sequence: CASSQDSTYTEAFF. This sequence joins TRBV4-3 and TRBJ1-1; D gene unclear. CDR1 LGHNA and CDR2 YSLEER come from the germline V gene. The germline V and J ends were trimmed by 0 bases and 3 bases, with 8 bases remaining between them. The CDR3 runs 14 residues.

The CDR3 nucleotides read TGTGCCAGCAGTTACTCAAGGGACAGAAACAATGAGCAGTTCTTC. Encoded protein: CASSYSRDRNNEQFF. This chain uses TRBV6-5 with TRBJ2-1, with 7 bases matching TRBD1. V lost 0 bases to trimming and J lost 5 bases; unmatched junction nucleotides: 4. This CDR3 is 15 amino acids long. CDR1 and CDR2 from the germline V gene are MNHEY and SVGAGI.

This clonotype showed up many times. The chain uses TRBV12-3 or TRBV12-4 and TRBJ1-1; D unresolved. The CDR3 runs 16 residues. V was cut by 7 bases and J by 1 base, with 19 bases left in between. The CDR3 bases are TGTGCCAGCAATGGTTATGTCCCCACTGGGAACACTGAAGCTTTCTTT. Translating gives CASNGYVPTGNTEAFF.

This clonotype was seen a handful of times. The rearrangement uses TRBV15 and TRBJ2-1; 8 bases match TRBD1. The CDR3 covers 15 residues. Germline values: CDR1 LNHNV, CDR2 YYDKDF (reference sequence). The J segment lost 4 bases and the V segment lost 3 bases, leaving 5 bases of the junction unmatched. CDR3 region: CATSRDRESYNEQFF. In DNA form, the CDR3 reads TGTGCCACCAGCAGGGACAGGGAGTCGTACAATGAGCAGTTCTTC.

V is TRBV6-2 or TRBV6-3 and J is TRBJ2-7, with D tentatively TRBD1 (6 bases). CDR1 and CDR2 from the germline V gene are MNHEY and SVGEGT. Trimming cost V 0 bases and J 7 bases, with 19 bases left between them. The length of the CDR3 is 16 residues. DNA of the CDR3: TGTGCCAGCAGTTACTCGAATCAGGGGAGCAGGCTGGAGCAGTACTTC. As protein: CASSYSNQGSRLEQYF.

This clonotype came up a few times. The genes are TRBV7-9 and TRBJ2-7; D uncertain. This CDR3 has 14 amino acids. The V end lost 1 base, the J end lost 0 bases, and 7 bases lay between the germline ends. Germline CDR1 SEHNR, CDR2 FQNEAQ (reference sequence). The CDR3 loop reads CASSLEADSYEQYF. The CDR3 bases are TGTGCCAGCAGCTTAGAGGCAGACTCCTACGAGCAGTACTTC.

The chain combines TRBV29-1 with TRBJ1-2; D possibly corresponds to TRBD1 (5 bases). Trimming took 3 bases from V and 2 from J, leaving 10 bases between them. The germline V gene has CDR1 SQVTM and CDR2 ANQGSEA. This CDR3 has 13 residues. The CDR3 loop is CSVDPGANYGYTF. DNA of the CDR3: TGCAGCGTTGACCCCGGGGCGAACTATGGCTACACCTTC. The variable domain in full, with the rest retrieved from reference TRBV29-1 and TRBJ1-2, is SAVISQKPSRDICQRGTSLTIQCQVDSQVTMMFWYRQQPGQSLTLIATANQGSEATYESGFVIDKFPISRPNLTFSTLTVSNMSPEDSSIYLCSVDPGANYGYTFGSGTRLTVV.

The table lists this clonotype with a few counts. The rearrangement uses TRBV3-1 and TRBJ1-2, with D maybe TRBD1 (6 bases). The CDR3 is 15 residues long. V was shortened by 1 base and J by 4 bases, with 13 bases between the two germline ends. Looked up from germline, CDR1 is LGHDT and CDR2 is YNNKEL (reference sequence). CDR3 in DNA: TGTGCCAGCAGCCAAGTTCCAGGGGTGAGCTATGGCTACACCTTC. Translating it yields CASSQVPGVSYGYTF.

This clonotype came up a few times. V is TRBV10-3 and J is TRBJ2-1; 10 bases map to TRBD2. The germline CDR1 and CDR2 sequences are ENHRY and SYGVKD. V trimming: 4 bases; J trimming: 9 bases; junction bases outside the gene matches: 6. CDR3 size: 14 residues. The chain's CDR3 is CAISGAGGRGEQFF. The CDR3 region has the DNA TGTGCCATCAGTGGAGCGGGGGGGCGGGGTGAGCAGTTCTTC.

CDR3 amino acids: CASSEVFRETQYF. Here the CDR3 DNA reads TGTGCCAGCAGCGAGGTTTTCCGCGAGACCCAGTACTTC. The chain couples TRBV7-2 to TRBJ2-5; D ambiguous. CDR1 is SGHTA, CDR2 FQGNSA, per germline. Trimming left V 5 bases short and J 5 bases short, with 12 bases between. This CDR3 comprises 13 residues.

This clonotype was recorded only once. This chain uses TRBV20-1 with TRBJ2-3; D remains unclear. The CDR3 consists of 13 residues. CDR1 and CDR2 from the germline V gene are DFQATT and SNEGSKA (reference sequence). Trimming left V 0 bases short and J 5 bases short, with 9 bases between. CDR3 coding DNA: TGCAGTGCTAGAGATCCGCCCGAAGATACGCAGTATTTT. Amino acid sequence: CSARDPPEDTQYF.

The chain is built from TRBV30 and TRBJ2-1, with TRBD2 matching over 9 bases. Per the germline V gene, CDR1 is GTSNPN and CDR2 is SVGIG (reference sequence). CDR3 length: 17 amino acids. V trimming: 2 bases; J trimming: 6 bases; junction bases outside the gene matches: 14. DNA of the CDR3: TGTGCCTGGAGTCCTTATCTGACTAGCGGATTCGCCAATGAGCAGTTCTTC. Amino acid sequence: CAWSPYLTSGFANEQFF.

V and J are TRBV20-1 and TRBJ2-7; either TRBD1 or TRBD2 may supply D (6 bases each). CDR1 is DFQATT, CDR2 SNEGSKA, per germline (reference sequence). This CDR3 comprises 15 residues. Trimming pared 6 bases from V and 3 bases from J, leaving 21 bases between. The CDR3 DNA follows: TGCAGTGCCGAGGGGGTGTTAGCGGAGGGCTACGAGCAGTACTTC. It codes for CSAEGVLAEGYEQYF.

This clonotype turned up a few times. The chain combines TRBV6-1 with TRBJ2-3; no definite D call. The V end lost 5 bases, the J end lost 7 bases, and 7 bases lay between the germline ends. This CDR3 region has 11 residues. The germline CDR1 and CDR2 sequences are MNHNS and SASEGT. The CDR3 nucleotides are TGTGCCAGCAGTCGACACCATACGCAGTATTTT. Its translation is CASSRHHTQYF.

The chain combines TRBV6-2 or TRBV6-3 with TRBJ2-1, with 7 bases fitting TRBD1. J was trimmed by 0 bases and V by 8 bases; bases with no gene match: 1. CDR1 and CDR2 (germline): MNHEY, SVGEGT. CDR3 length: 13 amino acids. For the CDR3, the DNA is TGTGCCAGCGGGACAGTCTCCTACAATGAGCAGTTCTTC. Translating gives CASGTVSYNEQFF.

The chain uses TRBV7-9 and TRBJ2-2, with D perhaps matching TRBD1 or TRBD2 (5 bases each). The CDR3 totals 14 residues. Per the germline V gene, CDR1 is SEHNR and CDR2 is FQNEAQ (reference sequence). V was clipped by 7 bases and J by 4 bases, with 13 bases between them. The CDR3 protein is CASNPRDVTGELFF. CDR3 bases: TGTGCCAGCAACCCCCGGGACGTCACCGGGGAGCTGTTTTTT.

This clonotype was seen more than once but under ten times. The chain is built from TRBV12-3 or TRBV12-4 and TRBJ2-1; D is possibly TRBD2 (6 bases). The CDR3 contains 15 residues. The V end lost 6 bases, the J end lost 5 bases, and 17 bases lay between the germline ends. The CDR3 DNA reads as TGTGCCAGCAGCTTCCTTCGGGGGTTTAACAATGAGCAGTTCTTC. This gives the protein CASSFLRGFNNEQFF.

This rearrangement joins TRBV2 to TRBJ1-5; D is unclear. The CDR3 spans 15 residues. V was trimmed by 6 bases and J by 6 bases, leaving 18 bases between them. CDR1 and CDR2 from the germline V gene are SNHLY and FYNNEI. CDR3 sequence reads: CASSASGRSGQPQHF. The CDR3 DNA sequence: TGTGCCAGCAGCGCTTCGGGCAGAAGTGGTCAGCCCCAGCATTTT. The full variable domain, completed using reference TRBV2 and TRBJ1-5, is EPEVTQTPSHQVTQMGQEVILRCVPISNHLYFYWYRQILGQKVEFLVSFYNNEISEKSEIFDDQFSVERPDGSNFTLKIRSTKLEDSAMYFCASSASGRSGQPQHFGDGTRLSIL.

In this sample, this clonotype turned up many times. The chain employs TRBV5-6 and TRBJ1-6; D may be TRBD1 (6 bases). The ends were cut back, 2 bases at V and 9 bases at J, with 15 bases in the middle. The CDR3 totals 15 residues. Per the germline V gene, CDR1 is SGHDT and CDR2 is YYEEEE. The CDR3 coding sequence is TGTGCCAGCAGCTTCGAACAGGGCATAATTTCACCCCTCCACTTT. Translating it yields CASSFEQGIISPLHF. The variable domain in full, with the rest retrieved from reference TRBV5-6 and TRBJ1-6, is DAGVTQSPTHLIKTRGQQVTLRCSPKSGHDTVSWYQQALGQGPQFIFQYYEEEERQRGNFPDRFSGHQFPNYSSELNVNALLLGDSALYLCASSFEQGIISPLHFGNGTRLTVT.

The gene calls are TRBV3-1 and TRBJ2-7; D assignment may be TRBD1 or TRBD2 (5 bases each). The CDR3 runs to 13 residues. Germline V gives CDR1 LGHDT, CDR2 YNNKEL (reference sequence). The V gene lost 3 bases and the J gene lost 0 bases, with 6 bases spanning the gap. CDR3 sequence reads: CASSQGDSYEQYF. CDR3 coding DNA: TGTGCCAGCAGCCAGGGGGACTCCTACGAGCAGTACTTC.

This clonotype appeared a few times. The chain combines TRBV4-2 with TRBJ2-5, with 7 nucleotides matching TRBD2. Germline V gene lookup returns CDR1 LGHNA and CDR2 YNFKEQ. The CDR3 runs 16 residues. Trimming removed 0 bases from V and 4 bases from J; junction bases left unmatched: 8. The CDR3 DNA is TGTGCCAGCAGCCAAGATCGGCGGGAGAGTAGAGAGACCCAGTACTTC. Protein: CASSQDRRESRETQYF.

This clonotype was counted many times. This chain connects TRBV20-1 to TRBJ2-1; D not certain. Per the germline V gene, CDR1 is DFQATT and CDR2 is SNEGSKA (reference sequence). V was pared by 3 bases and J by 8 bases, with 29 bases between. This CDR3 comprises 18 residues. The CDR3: CSASALTRASRLGDEQFF. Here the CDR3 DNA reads TGCAGTGCTAGCGCCCTTACCCGGGCCTCCCGGCTAGGCGATGAGCAGTTCTTC.

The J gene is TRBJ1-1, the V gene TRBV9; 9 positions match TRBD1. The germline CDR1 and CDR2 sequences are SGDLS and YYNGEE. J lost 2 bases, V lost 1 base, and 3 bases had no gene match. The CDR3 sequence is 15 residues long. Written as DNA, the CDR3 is TGTGCCAGCAGCGTAACGGGACAGGGAAACACTGAAGCTTTCTTT. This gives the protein CASSVTGQGNTEAFF.

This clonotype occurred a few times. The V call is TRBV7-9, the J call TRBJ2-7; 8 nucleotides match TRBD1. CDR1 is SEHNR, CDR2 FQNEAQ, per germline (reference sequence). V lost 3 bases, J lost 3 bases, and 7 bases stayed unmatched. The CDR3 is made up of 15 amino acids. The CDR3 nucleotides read TGTGCCAGCAGCTTTCCTGGACAGGGAGGCTACGAGCAGTACTTC. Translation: CASSFPGQGGYEQYF.

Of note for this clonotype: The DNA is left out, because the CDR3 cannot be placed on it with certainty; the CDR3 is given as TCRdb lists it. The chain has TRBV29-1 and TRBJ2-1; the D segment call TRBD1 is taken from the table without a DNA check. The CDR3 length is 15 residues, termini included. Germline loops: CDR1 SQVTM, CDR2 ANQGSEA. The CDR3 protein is CSVAYGTGVTLEQLF.

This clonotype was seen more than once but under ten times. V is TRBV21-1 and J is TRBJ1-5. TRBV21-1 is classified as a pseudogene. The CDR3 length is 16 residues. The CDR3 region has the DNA TGTGCCAGCAGCCTAACGGGGGGGCGGAGCAATCAGCCCCAGCATTTT. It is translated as CASSLTGGRSNQPQHF.

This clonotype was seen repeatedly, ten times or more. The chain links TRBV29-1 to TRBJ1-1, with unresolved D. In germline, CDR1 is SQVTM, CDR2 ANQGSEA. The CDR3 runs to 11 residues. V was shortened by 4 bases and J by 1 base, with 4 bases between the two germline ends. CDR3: CSVGANTEAFF. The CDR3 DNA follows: TGCAGCGTTGGAGCGAACACTGAAGCTTTCTTT.

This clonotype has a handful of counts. The CDR3 coding sequence is TGTGCCAGCAGTTCCCTCTATGAAAAACTGTTTTTT. Protein sequence: CASSSLYEKLFF. The gene calls are TRBV12-3 or TRBV12-4 and TRBJ1-4; no reliable D call. V was pared by 4 bases and J by 6 bases, with 6 bases between. The CDR3 extends over 12 amino acids.

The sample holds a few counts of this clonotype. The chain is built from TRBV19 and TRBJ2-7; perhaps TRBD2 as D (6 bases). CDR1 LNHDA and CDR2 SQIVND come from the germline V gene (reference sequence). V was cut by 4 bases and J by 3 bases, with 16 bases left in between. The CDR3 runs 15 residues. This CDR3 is CASSTNQGLSYEQYF. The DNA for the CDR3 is TGTGCCAGTAGTACAAATCAGGGACTGAGCTACGAGCAGTACTTC.

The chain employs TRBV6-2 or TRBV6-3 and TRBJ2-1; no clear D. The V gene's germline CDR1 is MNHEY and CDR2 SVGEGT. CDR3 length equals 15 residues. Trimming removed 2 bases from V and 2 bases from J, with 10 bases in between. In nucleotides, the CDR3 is TGTGCCAGCAGTTACGGGCCGGGTACCTACAATGAGCAGTTCTTC. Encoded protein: CASSYGPGTYNEQFF.

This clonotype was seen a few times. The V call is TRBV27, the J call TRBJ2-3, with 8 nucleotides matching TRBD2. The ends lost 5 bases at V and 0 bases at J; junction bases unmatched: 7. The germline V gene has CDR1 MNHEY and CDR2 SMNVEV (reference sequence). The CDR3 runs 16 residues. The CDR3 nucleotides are TGTGCCAGCAGTGTACAACTAGCGGAGAGCACAGATACGCAGTATTTT. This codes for CASSVQLAESTDTQYF.